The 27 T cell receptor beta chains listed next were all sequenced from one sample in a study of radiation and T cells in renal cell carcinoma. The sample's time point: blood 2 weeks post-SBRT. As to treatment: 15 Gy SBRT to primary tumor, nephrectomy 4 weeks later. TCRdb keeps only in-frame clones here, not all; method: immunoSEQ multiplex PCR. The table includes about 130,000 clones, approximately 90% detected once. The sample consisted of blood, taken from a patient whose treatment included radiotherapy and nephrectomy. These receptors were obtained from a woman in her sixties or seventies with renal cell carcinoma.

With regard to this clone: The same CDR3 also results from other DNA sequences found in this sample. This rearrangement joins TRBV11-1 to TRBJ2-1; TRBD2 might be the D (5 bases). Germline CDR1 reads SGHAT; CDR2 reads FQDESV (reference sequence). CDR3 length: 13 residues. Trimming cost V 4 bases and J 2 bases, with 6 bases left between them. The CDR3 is CASSSGAYNEQFF. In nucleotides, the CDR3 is TGTGCCAGCAGCTCCGGGGCCTACAATGAGCAGTTCTTC.

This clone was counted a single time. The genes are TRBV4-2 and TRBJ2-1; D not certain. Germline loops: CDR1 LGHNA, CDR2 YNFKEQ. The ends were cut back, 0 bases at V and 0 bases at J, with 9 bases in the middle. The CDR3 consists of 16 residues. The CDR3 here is CASSQDLGGSYNEQFF. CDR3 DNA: TGTGCCAGCAGCCAAGATTTGGGCGGCTCCTACAATGAGCAGTTCTTC.

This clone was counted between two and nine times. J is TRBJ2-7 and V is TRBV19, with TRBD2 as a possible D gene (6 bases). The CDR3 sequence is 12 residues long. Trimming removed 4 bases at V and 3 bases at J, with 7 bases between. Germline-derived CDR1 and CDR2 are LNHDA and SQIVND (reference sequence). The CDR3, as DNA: TGTGCCAGTAGTACCGGGGGCTACGAGCAGTACTTC. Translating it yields CASSTGGYEQYF.

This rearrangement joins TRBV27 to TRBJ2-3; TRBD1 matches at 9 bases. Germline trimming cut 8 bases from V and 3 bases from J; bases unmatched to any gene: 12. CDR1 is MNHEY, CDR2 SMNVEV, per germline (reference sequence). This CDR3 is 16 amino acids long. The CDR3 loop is CASSGTGTRPTDTQYF. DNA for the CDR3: TGTGCCAGCTCCGGGACAGGGACGCGGCCAACAGATACGCAGTATTTT.

The CDR3 DNA follows: TGTGCCTGGATGAGCGGCACAGATACGCAGTATTTT. As protein: CAWMSGTDTQYF. The rearrangement links TRBV30 to TRBJ2-3; D is unresolved. Trimming removed 4 bases from V and 1 base from J, with 6 bases in between. Germline assignment: CDR1 GTSNPN and CDR2 SVGIG (reference sequence). CDR3 size: 12 residues.

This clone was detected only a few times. In nucleotides, the CDR3 is TGTGCCAGCAGTATCAAGGGGGCCGGCAATCAGCCCCAGCATTTT. This sequence encodes CASSIKGAGNQPQHF. The genes are TRBV6-6 and TRBJ1-5; 7 bases fit TRBD1. CDR1 and CDR2 from the germline V gene are MNHNY and SVGAGI (reference sequence). J gave up 2 bases and V 5 bases, and 6 bases lay outside the gene matches. The CDR3 contains 15 residues.

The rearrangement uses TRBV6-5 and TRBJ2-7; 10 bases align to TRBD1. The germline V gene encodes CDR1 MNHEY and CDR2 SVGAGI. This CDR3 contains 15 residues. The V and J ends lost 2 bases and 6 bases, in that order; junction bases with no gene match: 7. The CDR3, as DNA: TGTGCCAGCAGTTACAACCGGGACAGGGGAACCGAGCAGTACTTC. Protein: CASSYNRDRGTEQYF.

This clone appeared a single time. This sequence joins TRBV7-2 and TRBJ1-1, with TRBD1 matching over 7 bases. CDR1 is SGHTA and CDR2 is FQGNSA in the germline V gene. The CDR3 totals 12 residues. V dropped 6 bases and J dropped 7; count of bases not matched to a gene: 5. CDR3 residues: CASSPGGVEAFF. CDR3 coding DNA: TGTGCCAGCAGTCCAGGGGGGGTTGAAGCTTTCTTT.

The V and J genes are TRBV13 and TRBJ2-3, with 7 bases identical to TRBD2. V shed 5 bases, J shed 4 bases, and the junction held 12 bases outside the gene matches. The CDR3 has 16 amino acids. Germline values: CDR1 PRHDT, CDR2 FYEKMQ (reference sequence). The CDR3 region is CASSPRGAGKADTQYF. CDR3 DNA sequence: TGTGCCAGCAGCCCCCGGGGAGCGGGGAAAGCAGATACGCAGTATTTT.

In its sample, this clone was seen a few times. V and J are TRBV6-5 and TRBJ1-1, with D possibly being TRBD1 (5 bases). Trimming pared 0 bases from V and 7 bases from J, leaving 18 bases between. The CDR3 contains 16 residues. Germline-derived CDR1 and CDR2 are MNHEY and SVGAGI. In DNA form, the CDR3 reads TGTGCCAGCAGTTACTCGAAATGGGGCTCCCCAGATGAAGCTTTCTTT. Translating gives CASSYSKWGSPDEAFF.

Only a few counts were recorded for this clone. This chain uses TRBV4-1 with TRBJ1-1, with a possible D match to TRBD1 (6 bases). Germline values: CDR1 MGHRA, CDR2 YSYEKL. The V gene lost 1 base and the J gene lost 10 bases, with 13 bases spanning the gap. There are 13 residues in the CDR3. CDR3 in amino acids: CASSQVPGVGAFF. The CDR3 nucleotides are TGCGCCAGCAGCCAAGTCCCAGGGGTCGGAGCTTTCTTT.

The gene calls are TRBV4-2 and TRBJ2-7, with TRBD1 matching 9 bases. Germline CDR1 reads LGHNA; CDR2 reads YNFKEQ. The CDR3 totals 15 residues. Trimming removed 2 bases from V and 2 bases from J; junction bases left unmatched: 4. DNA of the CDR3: TGTGCCAGCAGCCAACCGACAGGGGGTACCTACGAGCAGTACTTC. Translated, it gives CASSQPTGGTYEQYF.

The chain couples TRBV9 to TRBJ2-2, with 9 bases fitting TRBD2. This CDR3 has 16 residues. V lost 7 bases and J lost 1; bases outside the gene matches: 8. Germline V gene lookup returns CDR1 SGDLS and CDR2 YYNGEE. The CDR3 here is CASQPQAGGNTGELFF. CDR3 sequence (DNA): TGTGCCAGCCAGCCTCAAGCGGGGGGGAACACCGGGGAGCTGTTTTTT.

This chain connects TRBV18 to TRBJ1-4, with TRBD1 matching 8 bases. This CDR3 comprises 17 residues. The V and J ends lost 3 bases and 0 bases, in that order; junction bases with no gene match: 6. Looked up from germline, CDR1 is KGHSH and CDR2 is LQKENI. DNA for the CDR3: TGTGCCAGCTCACCTCGGACAGGGACTGCAACTAATGAAAAACTGTTTTTT. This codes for CASSPRTGTATNEKLFF.

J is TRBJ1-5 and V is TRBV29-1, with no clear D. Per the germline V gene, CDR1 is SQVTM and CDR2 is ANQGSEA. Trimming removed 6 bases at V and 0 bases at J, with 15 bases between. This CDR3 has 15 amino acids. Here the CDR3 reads CSVRVTDYSNQPQHF. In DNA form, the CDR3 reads TGCAGCGTGAGGGTAACAGATTATAGCAATCAGCCCCAGCATTTT. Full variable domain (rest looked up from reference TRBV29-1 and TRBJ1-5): SAVISQKPSRDICQRGTSLTIQCQVDSQVTMMFWYRQQPGQSLTLIATANQGSEATYESGFVIDKFPISRPNLTFSTLTVSNMSPEDSSIYLCSVRVTDYSNQPQHFGDGTRLSIL.

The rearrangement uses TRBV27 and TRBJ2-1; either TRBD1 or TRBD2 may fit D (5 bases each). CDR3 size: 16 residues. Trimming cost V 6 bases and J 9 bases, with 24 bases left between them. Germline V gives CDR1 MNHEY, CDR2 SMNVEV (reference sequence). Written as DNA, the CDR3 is TGTGCCAGCAGCCTCCGTGGGGGTACCTCTTCGGGTGAGCAGTTCTTC. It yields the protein CASSLRGGTSSGEQFF.

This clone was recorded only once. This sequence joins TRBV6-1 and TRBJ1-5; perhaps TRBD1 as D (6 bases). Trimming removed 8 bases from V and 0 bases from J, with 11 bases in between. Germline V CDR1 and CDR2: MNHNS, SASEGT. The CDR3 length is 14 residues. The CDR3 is CASRTGASNQPQHF. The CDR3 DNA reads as TGTGCCAGCCGAACGGGGGCTAGCAATCAGCCCCAGCATTTT.

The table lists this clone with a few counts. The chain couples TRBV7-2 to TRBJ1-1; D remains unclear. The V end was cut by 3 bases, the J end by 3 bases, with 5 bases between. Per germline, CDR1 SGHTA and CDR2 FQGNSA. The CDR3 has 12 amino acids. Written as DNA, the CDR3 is TGTGCCAGCAGCTTTGGTGACACTGAAGCTTTCTTT. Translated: CASSFGDTEAFF.

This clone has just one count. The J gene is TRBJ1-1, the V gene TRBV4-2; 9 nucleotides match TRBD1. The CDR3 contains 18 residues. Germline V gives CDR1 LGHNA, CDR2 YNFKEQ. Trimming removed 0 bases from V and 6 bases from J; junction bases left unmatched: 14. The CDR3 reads CASSQDGTGSVQSAEAFF. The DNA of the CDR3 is TGTGCCAGCAGCCAAGATGGGACAGGGAGTGTTCAATCGGCTGAAGCTTTCTTT.

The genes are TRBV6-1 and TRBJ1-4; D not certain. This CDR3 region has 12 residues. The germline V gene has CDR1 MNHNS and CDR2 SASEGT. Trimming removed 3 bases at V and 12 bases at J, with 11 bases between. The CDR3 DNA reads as TGTGCCAGCAGTGAGTTGAAAACGGAACTGTTTTTT. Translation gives CASSELKTELFF.

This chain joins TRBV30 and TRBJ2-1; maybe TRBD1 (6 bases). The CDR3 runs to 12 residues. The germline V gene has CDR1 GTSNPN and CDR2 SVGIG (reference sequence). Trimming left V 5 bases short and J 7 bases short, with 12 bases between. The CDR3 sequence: CAWANRVNEQFF. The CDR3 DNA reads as TGTGCCTGGGCGAACAGGGTTAATGAGCAGTTCTTC.

The CDR3 spells CASRGGGTTREQYF. CDR3 coding DNA: TGTGCCTCCCGAGGGGGGGGGACTACTCGGGAGCAGTACTTC. V usage is TRBV5-8 and J usage is TRBJ2-7, with D perhaps matching TRBD2 (7 bases). The length of the CDR3 is 14 residues. Trimming pared 10 bases from V and 7 bases from J, leaving 24 bases between. The germline V gene encodes CDR1 SGHTS and CDR2 YDEGEE.

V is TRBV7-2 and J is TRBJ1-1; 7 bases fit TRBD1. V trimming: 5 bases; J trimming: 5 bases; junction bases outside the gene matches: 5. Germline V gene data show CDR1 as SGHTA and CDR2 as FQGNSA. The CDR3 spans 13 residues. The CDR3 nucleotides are TGTGCCAGCAGCCCTGACAGGGTTACTGAAGCTTTCTTT. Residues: CASSPDRVTEAFF.

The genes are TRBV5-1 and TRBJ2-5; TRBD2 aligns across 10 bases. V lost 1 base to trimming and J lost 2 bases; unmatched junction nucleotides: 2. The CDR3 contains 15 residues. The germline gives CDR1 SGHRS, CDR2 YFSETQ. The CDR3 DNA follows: TGCGCCAGCAGCTTGCCTAGCGGGGGACAAGAGACCCAGTACTTC. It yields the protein CASSLPSGGQETQYF.

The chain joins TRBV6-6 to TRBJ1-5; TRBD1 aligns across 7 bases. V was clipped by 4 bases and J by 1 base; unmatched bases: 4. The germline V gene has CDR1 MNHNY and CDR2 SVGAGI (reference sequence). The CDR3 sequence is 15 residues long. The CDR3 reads CASSLGRGSNQPQHF. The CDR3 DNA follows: TGTGCCAGCAGTTTGGGCAGGGGGAGCAATCAGCCCCAGCATTTT.

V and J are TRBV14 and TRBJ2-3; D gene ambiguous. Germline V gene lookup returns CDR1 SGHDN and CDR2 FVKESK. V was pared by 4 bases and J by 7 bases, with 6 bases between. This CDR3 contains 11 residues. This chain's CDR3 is CASSPGYTQYF. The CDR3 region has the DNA TGTGCCAGCAGCCCTGGGTATACGCAGTATTTT.

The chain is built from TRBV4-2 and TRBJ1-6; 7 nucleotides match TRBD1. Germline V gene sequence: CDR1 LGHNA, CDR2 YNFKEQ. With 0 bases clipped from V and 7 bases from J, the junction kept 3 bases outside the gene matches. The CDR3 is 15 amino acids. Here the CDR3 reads CASSQETGLNSPLHF. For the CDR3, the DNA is TGTGCCAGCAGCCAAGAGACAGGGTTGAATTCACCCCTCCACTTT.